These 29 T cell receptor beta chains originate from one sample sequenced in a study of blood T cell repertoires in COVID-19. Using immunoSEQ multiplex PCR, the repertoire was profiled, and TCRdb retains in-frame clones only, with some absent. The sample consists of roughly 190,000 clones, around 90% of them appearing once. Material for sequencing was PBMCs or T cells enriched from blood (not recorded which). The receptors come from a woman in her twenties or thirties who had recovered from COVID-19.

About this clone: The junction does not match germline at one end; this may be a read error. V gene TRBV7-9 combines with J gene TRBJ2-1; 11 positions match TRBD2. The CDR3 consists of 15 residues. Per germline, CDR1 SEHNR and CDR2 FQNEAQ (reference sequence). The CDR3 sequence: CASSYPLAGGEEPFF. DNA for the CDR3: TGTGCCAGCAGCTACCCCCTAGCGGGAGGCGAAGAGCCGTTCTTC.

The gene calls are TRBV6-4 and TRBJ2-3; 10 bases line up with TRBD2. V lost 8 bases to trimming and J lost 4 bases; unmatched junction nucleotides: 6. This CDR3 is built from 14 residues. CDR1 and CDR2 (germline): MRHNA, SNTAGT. The CDR3 region has the DNA TGTGCCAGCGGATCTACTAGCGGGGCAGATACGCAGTATTTT. Its translation: CASGSTSGADTQYF.

As for this clone: Other DNA sequences in the same sample also yield this CDR3. The chain uses TRBV5-1 and TRBJ1-1; D gene unclear. Germline CDR1 SGHRS, CDR2 YFSETQ. The V end lost 5 bases, the J end lost 4 bases, and 9 bases lay between the germline ends. This CDR3 contains 12 residues. CDR3 sequence (DNA): TGCGCCAGCAGTTCGGGGAGCACTGAAGCTTTCTTT. This gives the protein CASSSGSTEAFF.

The chain has TRBV7-9 and TRBJ2-3, with 7 bases matching TRBD2. The CDR3 sequence is 16 residues long. Germline V CDR1 and CDR2: SEHNR, FQNEAQ (reference sequence). The trim removed 5 bases at V and 0 bases at J, leaving 8 bases unmatched. This CDR3 is CASSPLAGLSTDTQYF. The CDR3 DNA sequence: TGTGCCAGCAGCCCTTTAGCGGGCCTAAGCACAGATACGCAGTATTTT.

This clone appeared a few times. This chain connects TRBV18 to TRBJ1-3, with D perhaps TRBD1 (6 bases). CDR1 and CDR2 (germline): KGHSH, LQKENI. V lost 4 bases and J lost 0, with 13 bases in between. There are 16 residues in the CDR3. CDR3 amino acids: CASSLIRDTSGNTIYF. The CDR3, as DNA: TGTGCCAGCTCACTGATCCGGGACACCTCTGGAAACACCATATATTTT.

The chain carries TRBV4-3 and TRBJ2-2; TRBD2 agrees at 9 bases. The CDR3 totals 15 residues. Germline V gene data show CDR1 as LGHNA and CDR2 as YSLEER. Trimming removed 1 base from V and 7 bases from J; junction bases left unmatched: 4. CDR3 protein: CASSQAGLARGELFF. CDR3 DNA: TGCGCCAGCAGCCAAGCGGGACTAGCACGCGGGGAGCTGTTTTTT.

This chain links TRBV11-2 with TRBJ2-1, with D possibly matching TRBD2 (5 bases). Between the trimmed V and J ends, which lost 0 bases and 4 bases, there was a span of 10 bases. This CDR3 comprises 15 residues. Per the germline V gene, CDR1 is SGHAT and CDR2 is FQNNGV. CDR3 coding DNA: TGTGCCAGCAGCTTAGAAGGACCGGGGTACAATGAGCAGTTCTTC. The encoded protein is CASSLEGPGYNEQFF.

The chain couples TRBV11-3 to TRBJ2-1; 7 bases agree with TRBD1. The CDR3 extends over 13 amino acids. Germline loops: CDR1 SGHNT, CDR2 YENEEA. The trim removed 2 bases at V and 12 bases at J, leaving 7 bases unmatched. The CDR3 loop reads CASSLQDREGQFF. The CDR3 nucleotides read TGTGCCAGCAGCTTACAAGACAGGGAAGGGCAGTTCTTC.

V usage is TRBV7-8 and J usage is TRBJ1-3; TRBD1 matches at 9 bases. Trimming at V came to 5 bases and at J to 6 bases, leaving 8 bases not matched to a gene. Germline CDR1 reads SGHVS; CDR2 reads FQNEAQ. The CDR3 sequence is 15 residues long. CDR3 nucleotides: TGTGCCAGCAGCCTGAAGGACAGGGGTGAAAACACCATATATTTT. Protein: CASSLKDRGENTIYF.

This clone came up a few times. The rearrangement uses TRBV7-9 and TRBJ2-1; the D is unclear. The germline V gene encodes CDR1 SEHNR and CDR2 FQNEAQ (reference sequence). V was trimmed by 1 base and J by 10 bases, leaving 11 bases between them. The CDR3 extends over 13 amino acids. DNA for the CDR3: TGTGCCAGCAGCTTAGGACTCCGTACGGAGCAGTTCTTC. Protein sequence: CASSLGLRTEQFF.

The chain is built from TRBV11-2 and TRBJ1-5; no clear D. Trimming removed 4 bases from V and 4 bases from J, with 5 bases in between. Germline assignment: CDR1 SGHAT and CDR2 FQNNGV. The CDR3 contains 12 residues. DNA for the CDR3: TGTGCCAGCAGCTCTCTGAATCAGCCCCAGCATTTT. Translation gives CASSSLNQPQHF.

In nucleotides, the CDR3 is TGTGCCAGCAGCTTAACGAGGGCAACTAATGAAAAACTGTTTTTT. Translating gives CASSLTRATNEKLFF. V usage is TRBV7-9 and J usage is TRBJ1-4; D is unclear. The CDR3 covers 15 residues. V lost 2 bases to trimming and J lost 0 bases, with 7 bases between them. Germline loops: CDR1 SEHNR, CDR2 FQNEAQ (reference sequence).

The V call is TRBV9, the J call TRBJ2-2, with 8 bases aligning to TRBD2. With V trimmed by 6 bases and J by 0 bases, 4 bases remained unmatched. The V gene's germline CDR1 is SGDLS and CDR2 YYNGEE. This CDR3 has 15 amino acids. The DNA for the CDR3 is TGTGCCAGCACCGCGGGGGGTGCGAACACCGGGGAGCTGTTTTTT. This encodes CASTAGGANTGELFF.

The CDR3 coding sequence is TGTGCCACCAGTGATACCCGGGAGCAGCCCCAGCATTTT. Protein product: CATSDTREQPQHF. V is TRBV24-1 and J is TRBJ1-5; no clear D. Germline CDR1 and CDR2: KGHDR and SFDVKD. This CDR3 spans 13 amino acids. The ends were cut back, 3 bases at V and 7 bases at J, with 9 bases in the middle.

This clone was observed once. This chain joins TRBV19 and TRBJ2-7, with 14 bases aligning to TRBD2. Germline CDR1 is LNHDA and CDR2 is SQIVND (reference sequence). After removal of 3 bases from V and 2 bases from J, the junction contained 9 bases not matched to a gene. This CDR3 region has 18 residues. The CDR3 sequence is CASSIRATSGRVPYEQYF. The CDR3 DNA reads as TGTGCCAGTAGTATCCGAGCGACTAGCGGGAGGGTACCCTACGAGCAGTACTTC.

V gene TRBV24-1 combines with J gene TRBJ2-5; a weak D match, TRBD1 (6 bases). Germline V gene lookup returns CDR1 KGHDR and CDR2 SFDVKD. The CDR3 contains 15 residues. V was pared by 3 bases and J by 2 bases, with 12 bases between. Here the CDR3 reads CATSDPRQAQETQYF. CDR3 in DNA: TGTGCCACCAGTGATCCCCGACAGGCTCAAGAGACCCAGTACTTC.

This clone has a handful of counts. The rearrangement uses TRBV5-1 and TRBJ2-1, with TRBD2 identical over 7 bases. This CDR3 contains 18 residues. The trim removed 0 bases at V and 0 bases at J, leaving 9 bases unmatched. CDR1 is SGHRS and CDR2 is YFSETQ in the germline V gene. For the CDR3, the DNA is TGCGCCAGCAGCTTGGCCCCGAGCGGGATGAGCTCCTACAATGAGCAGTTCTTC. It yields the protein CASSLAPSGMSSYNEQFF.

The chain is built from TRBV14 and TRBJ1-1; maybe TRBD1 (6 bases). The V end lost 3 bases, the J end lost 1 base, and 15 bases lay between the germline ends. This CDR3 has 16 amino acids. Germline CDR1 is SGHDN and CDR2 is FVKESK. Here the CDR3 reads CASSHLGRGWNTEAFF. CDR3 nucleotides: TGTGCCAGCAGCCATCTGGGCAGGGGCTGGAACACTGAAGCTTTCTTT.

This clone has just one count. The chain is built from TRBV3-1 (or the pseudogene TRBV3-2) and TRBJ2-2, with unresolved D. The length of the CDR3 is 15 residues. Germline V CDR1 and CDR2: LGHDT, YNNKEL (reference sequence). The V gene lost 0 bases and the J gene lost 6 bases, with 11 bases spanning the gap. The chain's CDR3 is CASSQEGRWAGELFF. CDR3 sequence (DNA): TGTGCCAGCAGCCAAGAGGGCCGGTGGGCCGGGGAGCTGTTTTTT.

The chain joins TRBV18 to TRBJ2-2; 8 nucleotides align to TRBD1. Looked up from germline, CDR1 is KGHSH and CDR2 is LQKENI. Trimming removed 0 bases from V and 5 bases from J; junction bases left unmatched: 8. This CDR3 has 17 residues. CDR3 bases: TGTGCCAGCTCACCACCGGGCACAGGGGGAAGGACCGGGGAGCTGTTTTTT. It is translated as CASSPPGTGGRTGELFF.

This rearrangement joins TRBV23-1 to TRBJ2-1, with a possible D match to TRBD2 (5 bases). TRBV23-1 is an open reading frame, and its role is uncertain. The germline V and J ends were trimmed by 6 bases and 8 bases, with 17 bases remaining between them. CDR3 length: 14 residues. The CDR3 loop reads CASSGDLGRYEQFF. In DNA, the CDR3 is TGCGCCAGCAGCGGGGATCTTGGACGGTATGAGCAGTTCTTC.

This sequence joins TRBV4-1 and TRBJ1-4; TRBD1 aligns across 7 bases. After removal of 4 bases from V and 7 bases from J, the junction contained 9 bases not matched to a gene. Germline loops: CDR1 MGHRA, CDR2 YSYEKL. The CDR3 is made up of 15 amino acids. CDR3 in amino acids: CASSPSQGIGEKLFF. CDR3 nucleotides: TGCGCCAGCAGCCCTTCACAGGGGATCGGTGAAAAACTGTTTTTT.

This chain joins TRBV12-3 or TRBV12-4 and TRBJ2-7; weak D call: TRBD2 (6 bases). The CDR3 covers 13 residues. The V end lost 1 base, the J end lost 6 bases, and 10 bases lay between the germline ends. The CDR3 region is CASSLVRGGEQYF. CDR3 in DNA: TGTGCCAGCAGTTTAGTTCGGGGAGGCGAGCAGTACTTC.

The rearrangement joins TRBV28 to TRBJ1-2; D is unclear. V lost 1 base to trimming and J lost 5 bases, with 14 bases between them. The CDR3 has 15 residues. CDR1 and CDR2 (germline): MDHEN, SYDVKM. The CDR3 sequence is CASSLYGARGYGYTF. The DNA for the CDR3 is TGTGCCAGCAGTTTATACGGAGCACGAGGGTATGGCTACACCTTC.

The chain employs TRBV6-6 and TRBJ2-7; 8 bases agree with TRBD1. The CDR3 length is 12 residues. CDR1 MNHNY and CDR2 SVGAGI come from the germline V gene (reference sequence). The J segment lost 3 bases and the V segment lost 5 bases, leaving 0 bases of the junction unmatched. Written as DNA, the CDR3 is TGTGCCAGCAGTGGACAGGGCTACGAGCAGTACTTC. Translation: CASSGQGYEQYF.

V gene TRBV9 combines with J gene TRBJ2-2, with D possibly TRBD1 on 5 matching bases. CDR1 and CDR2 from the germline V gene are SGDLS and YYNGEE. The CDR3 totals 15 residues. The V gene lost 4 bases and the J gene lost 1 base, with 11 bases spanning the gap. The CDR3 DNA sequence: TGTGCCAGCAGCACCCGCAGGGTGAACACCGGGGAGCTGTTTTTT. Its translation: CASSTRRVNTGELFF.

The gene calls are TRBV24-1 and TRBJ1-5; D is possibly TRBD1 (5 bases). The CDR3 extends over 15 amino acids. The germline V and J ends were trimmed by 4 bases and 0 bases, with 9 bases remaining between them. Per the germline V gene, CDR1 is KGHDR and CDR2 is SFDVKD. The CDR3 DNA sequence: TGTGCCACCAGTGACCCGGGGGGTAGCAATCAGCCCCAGCATTTT. Translated, it gives CATSDPGGSNQPQHF.

The J gene is TRBJ2-7, the V gene TRBV7-7, with 9 bases lining up with TRBD1. The V segment lost 5 bases and the J segment 6 bases; nucleotides outside the gene matches: 14. The CDR3 covers 16 residues. CDR1 is SSHAT and CDR2 is FNYEAQ in the germline V gene (reference sequence). The CDR3 loop is CASSLLPGQGWREQYF. The CDR3 coding sequence is TGTGCCAGCAGCCTTTTACCGGGACAGGGTTGGCGCGAGCAGTACTTC. The complete variable domain, with remaining parts taken from reference TRBV7-7 and TRBJ2-7, reads GAGVSQSPRYKVTKRGQDVTLRCDPISSHATLYWYQQALGQGPEFLTYFNYEAQPDKSGLPSDRFSAERPEGSISTLTIQRTEQRDSAMYRCASSLLPGQGWREQYFGPGTRLTVT.

The chain uses TRBV7-6 and TRBJ2-7, with 8 positions matching TRBD1. Germline CDR1 and CDR2: SGHVS and FNYEAQ. V shed 1 base, J shed 0 bases, and the junction held 2 bases outside the gene matches. This CDR3 is built from 15 residues. Here the CDR3 DNA reads TGTGCCAGCAGCTTAGGACAGGGGCCCTCCTACGAGCAGTACTTC. It encodes CASSLGQGPSYEQYF.